Listed below are T cell receptor beta chains from one sample, sequenced in a study of CD8 T cells in Susac syndrome. MiXCR, run by TCRdb on the immunoSEQ multiplex PCR reads, gives a single entry per CDR3 protein. Of under 200,000 distinct CDR3 sequences detected, 95% appear once; the ten largest clones hold 0.075% to 0.1%. Sequencing was carried out using CD4+ T cells from PBMCs. All receptors come from a human donor with Susac syndrome. Both conserved end residues are part of each CDR3. A D gene is named only where the DNA matches it firmly. Clone size, where shown, is once, few, many, or a class for clones that have expanded.

D gene | J gene | V gene | clone size | CDR3 DNA | CDR3 protein
TRBD2 | TRBJ2-5 | TRBV7-2 | NA | TGTGCCAGCAGCCAGCGGACTAGCGGGACCCAAGAGACCCAGTACTTC | CASSQRTSGTQETQYF
TRBD2 | TRBJ2-3 | TRBV30 | NA | TGTGCCTGGAGTCCAGGGACTACGGGGCCCTTCGATACGCAGTATTTT | CAWSPGTTGPFDTQYF
NA | TRBJ2-7 | TRBV12-3/TRBV12-4 | NA | TGTGCCAGCAGTTTATATCCACCCGGGCCCTCTTACGAGCAGTACTTC | CASSLYPPGPSYEQYF
NA | TRBJ2-7 | TRBV18 | NA | TGTGCCAGCTCACCCTCTGGAGGGTTTGGTGAGCAGTACTTC | CASSPSGGFGEQYF
NA | TRBJ2-7 | TRBV20-1 | NA | TGCAGTGCCCCACTTCTCGGTTACGAGCAGTACTTC | CSAPLLGYEQYF
NA | TRBJ2-7 | TRBV20-1 | NA | TGCAGTGCTAGAGATCTAAGGGGACGGTACGAGCAGTACTTC | CSARDLRGRYEQYF
TRBD1 | TRBJ1-5 | TRBV3-1 | NA | TGTGCCAGCAGCCAACGAGGGATAGGACAGGGAGGATCTCAGCCCCAGCATTTT | CASSQRGIGQGGSQPQHF
TRBD1 | TRBJ2-2 | TRBV5-1 | once | TGCGCCAGCCGCCCGGGGCAGGGGGCCGCGAACACCGGGGAGCTGTTTTTT | CASRPGQGAANTGELFF
NA | TRBJ2-1 | TRBV9 | NA | TGTGCCAGCAGCGTCCTAGTTGGTGAGCAGTTCTTC | CASSVLVGEQFF
NA | TRBJ1-2 | TRBV6-2/TRBV6-3 | NA | TGTGCCAGCAGAGGGACTGTCTATGGCTACACCTTC | CASRGTVYGYTF
NA | TRBJ1-2 | TRBV4-3 | NA | TGCGCCAGCAGCCAAGATCGGGCACGGACTTATGGCTACACCTTC | CASSQDRARTYGYTF
TRBD1 | TRBJ2-2 | TRBV30 | NA | TGTGCCTGGAGACAGGGGTTTACCGGGGAGCTGTTTTTT | CAWRQGFTGELFF
NA | TRBJ1-6 | TRBV30 | NA | TGTGCCTGGAGTGTTCTCGGGGGTGTTAATTCACCCCTCCACTTT | CAWSVLGGVNSPLHF
NA | TRBJ1-1 | TRBV20-1 | NA | TGCAGTGCTAGAGAATCAGCATTCCGGGGCACTGAAGCTTTCTTT | CSARESAFRGTEAFF
NA | TRBJ2-7 | TRBV5-1 | NA | TGCGCCAGCAGGTCGACTAGTGTGCAGTACTTC | CASRSTSVQYF
TRBD2 | TRBJ2-3 | TRBV9 | NA | TGTGCCAGCACTGTAGGACTAGCGGGGAGATTCACAGATACGCAGTATTTT | CASTVGLAGRFTDTQYF
TRBD1 | TRBJ2-5 | TRBV28 | NA | TGTGCCAGCAGTCCCGGACAGGGCCCGGGGGCCCAGTACTTC | CASSPGQGPGAQYF
NA | TRBJ2-5 | TRBV24-1 | NA | TGTGCCACCAGTTTAGCTCCCTCAGAGACCCAGTACTTC | CATSLAPSETQYF
TRBD1 | TRBJ1-5 | TRBV20-1 | NA | TGCAGTGCTAGAGGGTTACAGGGGGCGAGACAGCCCCAGCATTTT | CSARGLQGARQPQHF
TRBD1 | TRBJ1-1 | TRBV29-1 | NA | TGCAGCGTTAGGTCAGGGGGCTTCGAAGCTTTCTTT | CSVRSGGFEAFF
NA | TRBJ1-6 | TRBV28 | NA | TGTGCCAGCAGTTTACCCACAGGGTGGGGTTCACCCCTCCACTTT | CASSLPTGWGSPLHF
NA | TRBJ2-7 | TRBV6-5 | NA | TGTGCCAGCAGTCTTAAGGGGTATGGGCAGTACTTC | CASSLKGYGQYF
NA | TRBJ2-1 | TRBV10-3 | NA | TGTGCCATCAGTGAGTCGACCCCCTACAATGAGCAGTTCTTC | CAISESTPYNEQFF
NA | TRBJ2-1 | TRBV5-4 | NA | TGTGCCAGCAGCTCGGAGTGGGGGGGCAAGAATGAGCAGTTCTTC | CASSSEWGGKNEQFF